Below are 3 T cell receptor beta chains sequenced from a single sample in a study of shared clonotypes between healthy human individuals. Method: immunoSEQ multiplex PCR; TCRdb's copy keeps in-frame clones and lacks some. Among some 660,000 clones, approximately 73% were seen once, and the ten largest hold around 2%. The sequenced sample was memory CD4+ T cells sorted from blood. Noted subset: CD45RA-negative fraction. Receptors originate from a woman between 25 and 40 years old in good health.

The chain has TRBV4-1 and TRBJ1-5; 8 bases are shared with TRBD1. The V gene end was trimmed by 4 bases and the J gene end by 0 bases; junction bases not matched to a gene: 8. Germline loops: CDR1 MGHRA, CDR2 YSYEKL. This CDR3 comprises 17 residues. The CDR3, as DNA: TGCGCCAGCAGCCGCGGACAGGGCCCGCTTAGCAATCAGCCCCAGCATTTT. Translating gives CASSRGQGPLSNQPQHF.

The J gene is TRBJ2-3, the V gene TRBV19, with TRBD2 as a possible D gene (6 bases). The CDR3 is 15 amino acids. CDR1 and CDR2 (germline): LNHDA, SQIVND (reference sequence). With 7 bases removed from V and 5 bases from J, the gap between germline ends came to 19 bases. CDR3: CASTQTRGAIDTQYF. The CDR3 bases are TGTGCCAGTACCCAGACTAGGGGAGCAATAGATACGCAGTATTTT.

The chain has TRBV30 and TRBJ2-1; 7 nucleotides agree with TRBD2. This CDR3 is 14 amino acids long. The germline gives CDR1 GTSNPN, CDR2 SVGIG (reference sequence). Trimming removed 0 bases from V and 6 bases from J; junction bases left unmatched: 5. CDR3 residues: CAWSVGGSSNEQFF. CDR3 coding DNA: TGTGCCTGGAGTGTCGGCGGGAGTTCCAATGAGCAGTTCTTC.